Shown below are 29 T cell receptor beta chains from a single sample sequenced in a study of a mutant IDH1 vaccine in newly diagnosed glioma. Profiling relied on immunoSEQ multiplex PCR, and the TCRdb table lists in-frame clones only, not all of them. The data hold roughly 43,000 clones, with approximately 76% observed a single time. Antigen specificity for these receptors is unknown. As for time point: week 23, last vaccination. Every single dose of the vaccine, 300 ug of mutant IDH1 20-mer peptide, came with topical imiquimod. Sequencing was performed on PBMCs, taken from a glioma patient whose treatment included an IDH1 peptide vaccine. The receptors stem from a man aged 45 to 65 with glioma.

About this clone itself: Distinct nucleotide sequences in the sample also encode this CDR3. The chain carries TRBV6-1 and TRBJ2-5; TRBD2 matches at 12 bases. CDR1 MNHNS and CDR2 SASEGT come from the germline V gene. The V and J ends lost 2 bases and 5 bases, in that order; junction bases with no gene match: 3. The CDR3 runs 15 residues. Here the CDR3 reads CASSELAGGQETQYF. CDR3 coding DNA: TGTGCCAGCAGTGAACTAGCGGGGGGGCAGGAGACCCAGTACTTC.

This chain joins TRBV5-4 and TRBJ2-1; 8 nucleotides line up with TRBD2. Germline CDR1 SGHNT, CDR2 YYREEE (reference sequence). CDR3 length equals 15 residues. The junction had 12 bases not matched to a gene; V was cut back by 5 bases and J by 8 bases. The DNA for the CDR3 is TGTGCCAGCAGGCTGACCAGCGGGGGTAATGATGAGCAGTTCTTC. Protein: CASRLTSGGNDEQFF.

The CDR3 coding sequence is TGTGCCAGCAGTTCCACTAGCTACGAGCAGTACTTC. The encoded protein is CASSSTSYEQYF. The rearrangement uses TRBV27 and TRBJ2-7; the D gene is possibly TRBD2 (5 bases). V was shortened by 4 bases and J by 3 bases, with 7 bases between the two germline ends. Germline values: CDR1 MNHEY, CDR2 SMNVEV (reference sequence). The CDR3 extends over 12 amino acids.

This CDR3 is CASSLVAARVAGDTQYF. CDR3 in DNA: TGTGCCAGCAGCTTAGTCGCGGCGCGGGTGGCCGGGGATACGCAGTATTTT. The chain employs TRBV7-9 and TRBJ2-3; D may be TRBD2 (5 bases). V was pared by 1 base and J by 6 bases, with 20 bases between. The CDR3 loop spans 17 amino acids. Germline CDR1 SEHNR, CDR2 FQNEAQ (reference sequence).

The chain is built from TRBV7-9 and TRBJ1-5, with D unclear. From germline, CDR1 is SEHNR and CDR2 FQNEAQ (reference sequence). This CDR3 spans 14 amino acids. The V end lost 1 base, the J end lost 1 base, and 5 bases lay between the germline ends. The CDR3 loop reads CASSLGQSNQPQHF. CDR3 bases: TGTGCCAGCAGCTTAGGGCAGAGCAATCAGCCCCAGCATTTT. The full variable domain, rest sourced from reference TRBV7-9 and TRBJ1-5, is DTGVSQNPRHKITKRGQNVTFRCDPISEHNRLYWYRQTLGQGPEFLTYFQNEAQLEKSRLLSDRFSAERPKGSFSTLEIQRTEQGDSAMYLCASSLGQSNQPQHFGDGTRLSIL.

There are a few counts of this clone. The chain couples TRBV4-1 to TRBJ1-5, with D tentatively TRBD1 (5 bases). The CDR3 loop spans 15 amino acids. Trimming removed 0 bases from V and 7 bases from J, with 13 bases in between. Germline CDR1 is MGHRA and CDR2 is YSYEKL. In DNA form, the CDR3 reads TGCGCCAGCAGCCAAGATGGGGCAGAGGACCAGCCCCAGCATTTT. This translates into CASSQDGAEDQPQHF.

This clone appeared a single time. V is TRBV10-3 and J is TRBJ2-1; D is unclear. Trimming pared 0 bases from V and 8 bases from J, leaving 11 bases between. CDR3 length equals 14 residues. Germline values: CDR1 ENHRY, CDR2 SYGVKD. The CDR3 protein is CAISESVTLDEQFF. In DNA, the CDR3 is TGTGCCATCAGTGAGTCGGTCACCTTGGATGAGCAGTTCTTC.

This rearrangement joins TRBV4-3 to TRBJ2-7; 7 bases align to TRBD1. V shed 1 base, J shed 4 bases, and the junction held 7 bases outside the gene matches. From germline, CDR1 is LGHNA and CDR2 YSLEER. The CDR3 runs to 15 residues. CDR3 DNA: TGCGCCAGCAGCCAAGGAAAGGGGGCCCGATACGAGCAGTACTTC. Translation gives CASSQGKGARYEQYF.

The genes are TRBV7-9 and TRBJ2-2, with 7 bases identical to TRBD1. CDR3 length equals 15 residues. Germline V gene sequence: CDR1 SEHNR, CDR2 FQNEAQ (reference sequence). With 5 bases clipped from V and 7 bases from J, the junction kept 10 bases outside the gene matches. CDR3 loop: CASSRNLGQFGELFF. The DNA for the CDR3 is TGTGCCAGCAGCCGAAACCTGGGACAGTTCGGGGAGCTGTTTTTT.

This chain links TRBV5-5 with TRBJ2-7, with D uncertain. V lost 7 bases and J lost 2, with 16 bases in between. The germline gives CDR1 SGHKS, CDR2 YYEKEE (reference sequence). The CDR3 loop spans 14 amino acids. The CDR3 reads CASGKAPSTYEQYF. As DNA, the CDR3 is TGTGCCAGCGGAAAGGCCCCTTCAACCTACGAGCAGTACTTC.

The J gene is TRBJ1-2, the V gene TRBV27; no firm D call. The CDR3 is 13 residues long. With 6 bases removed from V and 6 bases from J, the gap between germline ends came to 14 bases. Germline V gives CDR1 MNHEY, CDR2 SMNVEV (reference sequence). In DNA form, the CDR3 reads TGTGCCAGCAGCCTAACCCGACGGGATGGCTACACCTTC. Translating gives CASSLTRRDGYTF.

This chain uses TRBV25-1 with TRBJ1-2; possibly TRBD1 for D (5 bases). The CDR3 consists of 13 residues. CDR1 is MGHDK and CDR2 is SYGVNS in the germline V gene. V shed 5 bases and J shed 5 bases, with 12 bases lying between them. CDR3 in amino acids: CASSLQGDYGYTF. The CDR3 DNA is TGTGCCAGCAGTCTGCAGGGAGATTATGGCTACACCTTC.

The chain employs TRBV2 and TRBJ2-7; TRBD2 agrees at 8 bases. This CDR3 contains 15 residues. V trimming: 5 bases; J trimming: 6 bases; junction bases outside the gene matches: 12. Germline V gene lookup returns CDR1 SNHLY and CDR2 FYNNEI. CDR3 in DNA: TGTGCCAGCAGTCCTCCCTCGGGACTAGGATCCGAGCAGTACTTC. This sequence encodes CASSPPSGLGSEQYF.

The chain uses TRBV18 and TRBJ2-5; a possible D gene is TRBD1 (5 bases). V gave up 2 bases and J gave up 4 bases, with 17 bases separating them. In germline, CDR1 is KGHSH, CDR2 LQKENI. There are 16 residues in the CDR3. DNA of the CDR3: TGTGCCAGCTCACCATCGGTTTCCCAGGGCAGAGAGACCCAGTACTTC. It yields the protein CASSPSVSQGRETQYF. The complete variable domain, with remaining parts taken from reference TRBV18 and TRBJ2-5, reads NAGVMQNPRHLVRRRGQEARLRCSPMKGHSHVYWYRQLPEEGLKFMVYLQKENIIDESGMPKERFSAEFPKEGPSILRIQQVVRGDSAAYFCASSPSVSQGRETQYFGPGTRLLVL.

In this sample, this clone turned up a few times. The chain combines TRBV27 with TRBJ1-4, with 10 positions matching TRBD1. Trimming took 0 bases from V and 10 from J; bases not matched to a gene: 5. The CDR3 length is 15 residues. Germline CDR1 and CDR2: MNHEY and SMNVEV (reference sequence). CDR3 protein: CASSLSGTGETKLFF. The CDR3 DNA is TGTGCCAGCAGTTTATCGGGGACAGGGGAGACAAAACTGTTTTTT.

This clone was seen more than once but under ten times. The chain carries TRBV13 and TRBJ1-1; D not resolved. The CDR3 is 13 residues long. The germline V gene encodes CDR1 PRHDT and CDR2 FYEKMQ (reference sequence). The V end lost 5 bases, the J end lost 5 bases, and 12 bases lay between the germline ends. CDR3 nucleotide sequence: TGTGCCAGCAGCCCGCGTGGGTATACTGAAGCTTTCTTT. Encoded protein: CASSPRGYTEAFF.

The CDR3 protein is CASSQDIPENTGELFF. The CDR3 nucleotides read TGCGCCAGCAGCCAAGATATCCCGGAAAACACCGGGGAGCTGTTTTTT. The chain has TRBV4-3 and TRBJ2-2; D gene unclear. Trimming removed 0 bases at V and 2 bases at J, with 10 bases between. Germline V gene data show CDR1 as LGHNA and CDR2 as YSLEER. There are 16 residues in the CDR3.

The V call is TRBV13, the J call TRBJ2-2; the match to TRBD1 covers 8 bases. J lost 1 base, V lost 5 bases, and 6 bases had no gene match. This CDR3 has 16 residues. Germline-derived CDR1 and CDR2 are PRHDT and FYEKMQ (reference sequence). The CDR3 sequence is CASSANRGLNTGELFF. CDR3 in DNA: TGTGCCAGCAGCGCCAACAGGGGGTTGAACACCGGGGAGCTGTTTTTT.

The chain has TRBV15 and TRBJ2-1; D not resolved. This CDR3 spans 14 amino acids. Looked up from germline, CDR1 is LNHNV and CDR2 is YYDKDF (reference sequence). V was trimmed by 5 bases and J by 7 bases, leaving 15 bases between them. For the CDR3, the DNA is TGTGCCACCAGCTTGGCTACATTCGCTAATGAGCAGTTCTTC. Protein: CATSLATFANEQFF.

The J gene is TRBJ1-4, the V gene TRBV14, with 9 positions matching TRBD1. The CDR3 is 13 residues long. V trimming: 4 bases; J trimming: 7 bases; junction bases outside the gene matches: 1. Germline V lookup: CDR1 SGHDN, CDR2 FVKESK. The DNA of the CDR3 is TGTGCCAGCAGCCCGGGACAGGGTGAAAAACTGTTTTTT. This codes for CASSPGQGEKLFF.

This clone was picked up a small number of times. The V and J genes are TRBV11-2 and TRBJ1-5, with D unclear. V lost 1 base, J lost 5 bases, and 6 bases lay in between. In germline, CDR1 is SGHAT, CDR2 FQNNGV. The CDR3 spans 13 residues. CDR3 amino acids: CASSLGVDQPQHF. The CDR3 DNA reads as TGTGCCAGCAGCTTAGGGGTGGATCAGCCCCAGCATTTT.

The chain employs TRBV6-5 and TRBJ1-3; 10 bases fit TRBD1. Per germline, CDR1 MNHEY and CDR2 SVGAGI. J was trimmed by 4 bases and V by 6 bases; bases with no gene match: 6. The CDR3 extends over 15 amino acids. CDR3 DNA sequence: TGTGCCAGCAGATTGGACAGGGGGGAAGGAAACACCATATATTTT. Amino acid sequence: CASRLDRGEGNTIYF.

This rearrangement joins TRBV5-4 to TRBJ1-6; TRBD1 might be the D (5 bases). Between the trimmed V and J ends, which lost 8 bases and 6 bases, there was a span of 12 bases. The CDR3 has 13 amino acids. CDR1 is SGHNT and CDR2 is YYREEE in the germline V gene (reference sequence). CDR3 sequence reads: CASAGTVNSPLHF. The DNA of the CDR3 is TGTGCCAGTGCCGGGACGGTTAATTCACCCCTCCACTTT.

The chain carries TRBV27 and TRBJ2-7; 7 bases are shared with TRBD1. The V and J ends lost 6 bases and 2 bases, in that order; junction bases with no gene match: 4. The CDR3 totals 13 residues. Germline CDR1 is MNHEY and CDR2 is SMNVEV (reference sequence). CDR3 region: CASSRDRAYEQYF. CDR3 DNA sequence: TGTGCCAGCAGCCGGGACAGAGCCTACGAGCAGTACTTC.

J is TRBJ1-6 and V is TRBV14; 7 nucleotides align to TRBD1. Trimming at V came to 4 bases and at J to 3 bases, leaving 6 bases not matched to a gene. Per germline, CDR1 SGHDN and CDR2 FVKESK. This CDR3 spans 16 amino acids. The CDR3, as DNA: TGTGCCAGCAGCCCGGGGACAGATTACTATAATTCACCCCTCCACTTT. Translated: CASSPGTDYYNSPLHF.

CDR3 nucleotides: TGTGCCAGCAGTCCCAGACAGGGGAGCGCCTACAATGAGCAGTTCTTC. Translated, it gives CASSPRQGSAYNEQFF. This sequence joins TRBV27 and TRBJ2-1, with 8 bases that match TRBD1. Germline lookup yields CDR1 MNHEY and CDR2 SMNVEV (reference sequence). V was pared by 5 bases and J by 2 bases, with 8 bases of the junction left unmatched. The CDR3 is made up of 16 amino acids.

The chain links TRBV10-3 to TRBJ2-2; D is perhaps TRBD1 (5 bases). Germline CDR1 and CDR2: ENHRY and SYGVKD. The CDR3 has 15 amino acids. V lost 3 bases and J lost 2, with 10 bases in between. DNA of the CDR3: TGTGCCATCAGTGACAGGGCCCTAAACACCGGGGAGCTGTTTTTT. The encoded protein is CAISDRALNTGELFF.

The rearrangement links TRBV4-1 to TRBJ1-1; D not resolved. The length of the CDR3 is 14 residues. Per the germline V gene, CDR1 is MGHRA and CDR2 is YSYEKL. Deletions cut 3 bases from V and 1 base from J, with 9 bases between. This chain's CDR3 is CASSHILGNTEAFF. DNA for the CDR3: TGCGCCAGCAGCCATATATTGGGGAACACTGAAGCTTTCTTT.

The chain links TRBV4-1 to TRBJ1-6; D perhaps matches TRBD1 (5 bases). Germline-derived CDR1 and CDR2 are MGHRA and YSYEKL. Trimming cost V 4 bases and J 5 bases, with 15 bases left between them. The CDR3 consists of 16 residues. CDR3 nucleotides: TGCGCCAGCAGCCTGTCGCGGGGGTTCGATAATTCACCCCTCCACTTT. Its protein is CASSLSRGFDNSPLHF.